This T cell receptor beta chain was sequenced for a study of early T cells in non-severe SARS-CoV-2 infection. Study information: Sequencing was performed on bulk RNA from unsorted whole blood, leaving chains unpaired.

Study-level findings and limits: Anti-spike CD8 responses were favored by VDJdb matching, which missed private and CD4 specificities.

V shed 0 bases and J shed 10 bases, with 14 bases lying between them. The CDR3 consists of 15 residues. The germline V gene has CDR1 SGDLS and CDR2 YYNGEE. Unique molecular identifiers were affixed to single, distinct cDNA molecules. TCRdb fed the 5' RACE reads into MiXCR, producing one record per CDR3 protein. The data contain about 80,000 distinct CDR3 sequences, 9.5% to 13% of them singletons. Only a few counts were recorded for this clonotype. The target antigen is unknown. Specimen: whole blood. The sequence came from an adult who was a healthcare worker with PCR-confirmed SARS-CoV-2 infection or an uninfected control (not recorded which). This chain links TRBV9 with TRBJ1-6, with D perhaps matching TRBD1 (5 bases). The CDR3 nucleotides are TGTGCCAGCAGCGTAGACAGAGAGGGACGCTCACCCCTCCACTTT. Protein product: CASSVDREGRSPLHF.